This TCR beta chain stems from a study of T cells in tuberculosis. The CDR3 loop spans 16 amino acids. V lost 4 bases to trimming and J lost 0 bases, with 12 bases between them. The germline gives CDR1 ENHRY, CDR2 SYGVKD. Time point specified: new active TB diagnosis, blood taken before or within 7 days of starting treatment. This clone showed up just once. Measured with immunoSEQ multiplex PCR; TCRdb has only the in-frame clones, and not every one. Here the sample spans over 25,000 clones, approximately 90% being singletons. The TCR originated in an adult with tuberculosis. Some clones in this sample may be carry-over from other donors' samples. The sample was PBMCs, taken at tuberculosis diagnosis. The chain has TRBV10-3 and TRBJ2-2; the D gene is possibly TRBD2 (5 bases). CDR3 loop: CAISVMSSPNTGELFF. The DNA for the CDR3 is TGTGCCATCAGTGTTATGTCTAGCCCGAACACCGGGGAGCTGTTTTTT.